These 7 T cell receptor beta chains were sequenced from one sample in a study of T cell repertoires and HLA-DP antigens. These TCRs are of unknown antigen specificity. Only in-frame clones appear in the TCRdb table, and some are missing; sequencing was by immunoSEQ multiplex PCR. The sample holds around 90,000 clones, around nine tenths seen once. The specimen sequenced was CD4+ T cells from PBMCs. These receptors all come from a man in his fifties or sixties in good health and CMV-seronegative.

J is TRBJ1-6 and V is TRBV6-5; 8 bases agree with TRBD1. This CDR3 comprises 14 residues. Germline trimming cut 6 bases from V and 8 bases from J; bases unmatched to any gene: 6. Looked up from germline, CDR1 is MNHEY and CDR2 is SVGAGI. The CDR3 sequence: CASRRRDRHSPLHF. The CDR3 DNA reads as TGTGCCAGCAGGCGGCGGGACAGGCATTCACCCCTCCACTTT.

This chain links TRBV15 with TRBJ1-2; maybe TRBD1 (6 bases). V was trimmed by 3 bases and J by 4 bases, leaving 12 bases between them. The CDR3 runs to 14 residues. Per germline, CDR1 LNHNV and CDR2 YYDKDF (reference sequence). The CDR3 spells CATSSRQATYGYTF. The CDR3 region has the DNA TGTGCCACCAGCAGTCGACAGGCTACCTATGGCTACACCTTC. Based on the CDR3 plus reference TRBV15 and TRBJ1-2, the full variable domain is DAMVIQNPRYQVTQFGKPVTLSCSQTLNHNVMYWYQQKSSQAPKLLFHYYDKDFNNEADTPDNFQSRRPNTSFCFLDIRSPGLGDTAMYLCATSSRQATYGYTFGSGTRLTVV.

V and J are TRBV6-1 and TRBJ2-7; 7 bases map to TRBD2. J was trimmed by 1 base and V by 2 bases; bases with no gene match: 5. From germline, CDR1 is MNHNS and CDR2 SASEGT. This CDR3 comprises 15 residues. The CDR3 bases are TGTGCCAGCAGTGAAAGCGGGACCCGATCCTACGAGCAGTACTTC. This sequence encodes CASSESGTRSYEQYF.

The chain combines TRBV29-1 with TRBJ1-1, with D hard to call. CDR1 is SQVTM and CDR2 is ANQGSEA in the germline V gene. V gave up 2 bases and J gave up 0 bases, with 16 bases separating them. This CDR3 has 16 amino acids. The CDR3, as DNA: TGCAGCGTTGAAATGGCCTCGTGGGTGATGAACACTGAAGCTTTCTTT. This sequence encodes CSVEMASWVMNTEAFF.

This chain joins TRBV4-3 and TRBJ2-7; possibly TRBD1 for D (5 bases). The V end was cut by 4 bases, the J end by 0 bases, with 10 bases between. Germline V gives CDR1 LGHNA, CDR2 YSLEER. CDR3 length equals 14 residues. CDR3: CASSRRQSSYEQYF. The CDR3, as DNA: TGCGCCAGCAGCCGGAGACAGAGCTCCTACGAGCAGTACTTC.

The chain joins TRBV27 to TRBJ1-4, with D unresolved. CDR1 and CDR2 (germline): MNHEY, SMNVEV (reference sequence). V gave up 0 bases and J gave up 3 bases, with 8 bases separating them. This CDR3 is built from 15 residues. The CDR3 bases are TGTGCCAGCAGTTTATCGCGGGTGGCTAATGAAAAACTGTTTTTT. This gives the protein CASSLSRVANEKLFF.

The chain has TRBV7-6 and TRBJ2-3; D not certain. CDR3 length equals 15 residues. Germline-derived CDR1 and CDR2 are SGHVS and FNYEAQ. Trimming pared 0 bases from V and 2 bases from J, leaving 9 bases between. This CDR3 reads CASSLAMGATDTQYF. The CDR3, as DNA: TGTGCCAGCAGCTTAGCGATGGGCGCCACAGATACGCAGTATTTT.